Listed below are T cell receptor beta chains from one sample, sequenced in a study of blood T cell repertoires in COVID-19. Generated by immunoSEQ multiplex PCR, the TCRdb table keeps only in-frame clones and is missing some. The profile shows some 350,000 clones, roughly 86% of them singletons. The specimen was PBMCs or T cells enriched from blood (not recorded which). These receptors were collected from a woman aged 25-40 years who had recovered from COVID-19. Each CDR3 is given without its conserved first and last residue.

CDR3 protein,J gene,V gene
ATTDRVREGNQPQH,TRBJ1-5,TRBV19
ASSFIGTSANEQF,TRBJ2-1,TRBV9
ASSLSTGGREANEKLF,TRBJ1-4,TRBV27
ASSLVLDGYEQF,TRBJ2-1,TRBV7-9
ASSIVGQANYGYT,TRBJ1-2,TRBV19
ASSMGTYGYT,TRBJ1-2,TRBV19
ASSLRDFVGYT,TRBJ1-2,TRBV5-1
ATSRDRGRNEKLF,TRBJ1-4,TRBV15
ASSAYTGASTDTQY,TRBJ2-3,TRBV9
AISAQQGSTGELF,TRBJ2-2,TRBV10-3
ASSPHDATTGEYEQY,TRBJ2-7,TRBV21-1
ASSLTPGQPEYGYT,TRBJ1-2,TRBV5-1
ASSLAGARGYT,TRBJ1-2,TRBV12-3/TRBV12-4
ASSARGNTEAF,TRBJ1-1,TRBV12-3/TRBV12-4
ASSAPLAGGPLRDEQF,TRBJ2-1,TRBV9
ASSAHRGGGNTIY,TRBJ1-3,TRBV7-9
ASSKAGGGGETQY,TRBJ2-5,TRBV21-1
ASSQDLRGMNSPLH,TRBJ1-6,TRBV4-3
ASSLGLWNTEAF,TRBJ1-1,TRBV5-1
ASSSGQGGGYT,TRBJ1-2,TRBV28
ARSSTGDGTDTQY,TRBJ2-3,TRBV5-3
ASSPRLAMNTGELF,TRBJ2-2,TRBV11-3
ASSPSEGADTQY,TRBJ2-3,TRBV27
ASSRTVSTNEKLF,TRBJ1-4,TRBV10-1
ASSLDIGGALYEQY,TRBJ2-7,TRBV7-2
ASTLQGAGNQPQH,TRBJ1-5,TRBV2
ASSLGQGSNTGELF,TRBJ2-2,TRBV5-1
ASSRQQGAAPGKLF,TRBJ1-4,TRBV5-6
ASSYSLQGQETQY,TRBJ2-5,TRBV6-2/TRBV6-3
ASSVAISYNSPLH,TRBJ1-6,TRBV9
ASTGGHSESPLH,TRBJ1-6,TRBV19
ASKEEYSNQPQH,TRBJ1-5,TRBV2
ASSRDRETYNSPLH,TRBJ1-6,TRBV7-6
ASSSTGTSGNTIY,TRBJ1-3,TRBV19
ASSSLNQPQH,TRBJ1-5,TRBV6-6
ASSVGRANTEAF,TRBJ1-1,TRBV2
ASSSGHKPANYGYT,TRBJ1-2,TRBV19
ASSSGQGYYEQY,TRBJ2-7,TRBV5-1
ASSNRQGYEQY,TRBJ2-7,TRBV19
ASSIGPAGGAPLH,TRBJ1-6,TRBV19
ASRRDSLYTQY,TRBJ2-3,TRBV2
ASSQTGLNSPLH,TRBJ1-6,TRBV4-1
ASTQGSQNQPQH,TRBJ1-5,TRBV6-5
SVTGQPSTDTQY,TRBJ2-3,TRBV29-1
SASLGLAGYSTQY,TRBJ2-3,TRBV29-1
AISEAGAGANVLT,TRBJ2-6,TRBV10-3
ASSLDTMNTEAF,TRBJ1-1,TRBV5-6
ASSLRQGGNYYYNQPQH,TRBJ1-5,TRBV7-8
ASSLVGRTGHGYT,TRBJ1-2,TRBV7-2
ASSSTLPGDTQY,TRBJ2-3,TRBV5-1
ASSDWTGPRTEAF,TRBJ1-1,TRBV4-2
ASKPTGANYGYT,TRBJ1-2,TRBV6-5
ASRIPDSGDYGYT,TRBJ1-2,TRBV28
ATAPRGAGVVTEAF,TRBJ1-1,TRBV14
ASRQGYLAEAF,TRBJ1-1,TRBV12-3/TRBV12-4
ASSFSLLSDYEQF,TRBJ2-1,TRBV5-4
ASSSTSGGSYEQY,TRBJ2-7,TRBV5-1
ASSAGLGNTIY,TRBJ1-3,TRBV2